The 14 T cell receptor beta chains listed next were all sequenced from one sample in a study of OX40 agonist ivuxolimab in advanced cancers. The assay was immunoSEQ multiplex PCR, and TCRdb's table has in-frame clones only and misses some. This sample has roughly 61,000 clones; around 82% occur once, and the top ten carry 0.52%. This specimen was CD4+ or CD8+ T cells sorted from blood, taken in a trial of the OX40 agonist ivuxolimab. Receptor source: an adult with an advanced solid tumor such as melanoma, head and neck, liver or kidney cancer.

The chain uses TRBV5-4 and TRBJ2-7; the D is unclear. Per germline, CDR1 SGHNT and CDR2 YYREEE (reference sequence). This CDR3 has 15 amino acids. The V end lost 1 base, the J end lost 2 bases, and 13 bases lay between the germline ends. CDR3 sequence reads: CASSLTPIGPYEQYF. CDR3 in DNA: TGTGCCAGCAGCTTGACCCCCATAGGCCCCTACGAGCAGTACTTC. Drawing the rest from reference TRBV5-4 and TRBJ2-7, the complete variable domain is ETGVTQSPTHLIKTRGQQVTLRCSSQSGHNTVSWYQQALGQGPQFIFQYYREEENGRGNFPPRFSGLQFPNYSSELNVNALELDDSALYLCASSLTPIGPYEQYFGPGTRLTVT.

The chain is built from TRBV7-8 and TRBJ1-2; D not resolved. The CDR3 covers 14 residues. Trimming cost V 1 base and J 5 bases, with 11 bases left between them. Germline CDR1 is SGHVS and CDR2 is FQNEAQ. The CDR3 coding sequence is TGTGCCAGCAGCTTAGGACGGACGGCGTATGGCTACACCTTC. Translation gives CASSLGRTAYGYTF.

V gene TRBV5-4 combines with J gene TRBJ2-3; weak D call: TRBD2 (5 bases). The CDR3 covers 15 residues. The ends were cut back, 2 bases at V and 2 bases at J, with 12 bases in the middle. CDR1 is SGHNT and CDR2 is YYREEE in the germline V gene (reference sequence). CDR3 nucleotide sequence: TGTGCCAGCAGCTTATCTCTAGCCTTCACAGATACGCAGTATTTT. Amino acids: CASSLSLAFTDTQYF.

This clone was observed once. The chain joins TRBV5-1 to TRBJ2-5; D remains unclear. V lost 0 bases, J lost 0 bases, and 0 bases lay in between. CDR3 length: 12 residues. Germline CDR1 reads SGHRS; CDR2 reads YFSETQ. CDR3 in amino acids: CASSLDQETQYF. The CDR3 DNA sequence: TGCGCCAGCAGCTTGGACCAAGAGACCCAGTACTTC.

CDR3 in amino acids: CASSQKQGSSLGYTF. The CDR3 nucleotides read TGCGCCAGCAGCCAAAAACAGGGTTCCTCGTTAGGCTACACCTTC. The chain recombines TRBV4-1 with TRBJ1-2, with D possibly matching TRBD1 (6 bases). The germline V gene encodes CDR1 MGHRA and CDR2 YSYEKL. V lost 2 bases, J lost 8 bases, and 18 bases lay in between. The CDR3 runs 15 residues.

The chain couples TRBV5-1 to TRBJ2-3; the match to TRBD2 covers 10 bases. V was clipped by 0 bases and J by 5 bases; unmatched bases: 9. This CDR3 region has 17 residues. Germline V lookup: CDR1 SGHRS, CDR2 YFSETQ. This CDR3 reads CASSLAVAGGTRDTQYF. CDR3 DNA: TGCGCCAGCAGCTTGGCCGTAGCGGGAGGAACGAGAGATACGCAGTATTTT.

The chain recombines TRBV5-1 with TRBJ1-5; 11 bases are a match to TRBD1. This CDR3 region has 15 residues. Germline CDR1 and CDR2: SGHRS and YFSETQ. Trimming took 0 bases from V and 10 from J; bases not matched to a gene: 6. The CDR3 region is CASSLVPGQGDPQHF. The CDR3 nucleotides read TGCGCCAGCAGCTTGGTCCCGGGACAGGGGGACCCCCAGCATTTT. The full variable domain, with the rest looked up from reference TRBV5-1 and TRBJ1-5, is KAGVTQTPRYLIKTRGQQVTLSCSPISGHRSVSWYQQTPGQGLQFLFEYFSETQRNKGNFPGRFSGRQFSNSRSEMNVSTLELGDSALYLCASSLVPGQGDPQHFGDGTRLSIL.

The J gene is TRBJ1-4, the V gene TRBV6-5; D remains unclear. V was clipped by 4 bases and J by 5 bases, with 14 bases between them. Germline CDR1 reads MNHEY; CDR2 reads SVGAGI. The CDR3 is made up of 15 amino acids. The CDR3 nucleotides are TGTGCCAGCAGTTCCGCGACAAGTAACAATGAAAAACTGTTTTTT. It specifies CASSSATSNNEKLFF.

There are a few counts of this clone. The chain employs TRBV10-1 and TRBJ2-2; tentative D call: TRBD2 (5 bases). V lost 4 bases and J lost 3, with 9 bases in between. Germline values: CDR1 WNHNN, CDR2 SYGVQD (reference sequence). The CDR3 loop spans 14 amino acids. CDR3 DNA sequence: TGCGCCAGCAGTGCGGGGATCGACACCGGGGAGCTGTTTTTT. Protein product: CASSAGIDTGELFF.

The V gene is TRBV6-4, the J gene TRBJ2-3, with D tentatively TRBD2 (5 bases). CDR3 length: 14 residues. Trimming cost V 2 bases and J 2 bases, with 8 bases left between them. Germline lookup yields CDR1 MRHNA and CDR2 SNTAGT. CDR3 DNA sequence: TGTGCCAGCAGTGACGGAGGACCCACAGATACGCAGTATTTT. Translation: CASSDGGPTDTQYF.

The rearrangement links TRBV29-1 to TRBJ2-5; possibly TRBD2 for D (5 bases). This CDR3 is built from 12 residues. The V end lost 2 bases, the J end lost 7 bases, and 11 bases lay between the germline ends. Germline-derived CDR1 and CDR2 are SQVTM and ANQGSEA. CDR3 in amino acids: CSVERTLRTQYF. The CDR3 DNA follows: TGCAGCGTTGAACGGACTTTGCGGACCCAGTACTTC.

The chain employs TRBV10-2 and TRBJ2-2, with a tentative D call TRBD2 (5 bases). Trimming pared 7 bases from V and 7 bases from J, leaving 13 bases between. This CDR3 has 13 residues. In germline, CDR1 is WSHSY, CDR2 SAAADI. CDR3: CASTPSGGGELFF. The CDR3, as DNA: TGCGCCAGCACGCCCAGCGGAGGCGGGGAGCTGTTTTTT.

The CDR3 DNA reads as TGCGCCAGCACTACAGGGAGCCAAGAGACCCAGTACTTC. This encodes CASTTGSQETQYF. The V gene is TRBV10-2, the J gene TRBJ2-5; D might be TRBD1 (6 bases). Germline CDR1 reads WSHSY; CDR2 reads SAAADI. This CDR3 has 13 residues. Trimming shortened V by 7 bases and J by 1 base, and 10 bases separated the two germline ends.

J is TRBJ2-2 and V is TRBV27; TRBD2 aligns across 13 bases. Germline V gives CDR1 MNHEY, CDR2 SMNVEV (reference sequence). Germline trimming cut 5 bases from V and 2 bases from J; bases unmatched to any gene: 8. The CDR3 consists of 18 residues. In DNA, the CDR3 is TGTGCCAGCAGTAAACTAGCGGGAGGGGCTCACAACACCGGGGAGCTGTTTTTT. The encoded protein is CASSKLAGGAHNTGELFF.